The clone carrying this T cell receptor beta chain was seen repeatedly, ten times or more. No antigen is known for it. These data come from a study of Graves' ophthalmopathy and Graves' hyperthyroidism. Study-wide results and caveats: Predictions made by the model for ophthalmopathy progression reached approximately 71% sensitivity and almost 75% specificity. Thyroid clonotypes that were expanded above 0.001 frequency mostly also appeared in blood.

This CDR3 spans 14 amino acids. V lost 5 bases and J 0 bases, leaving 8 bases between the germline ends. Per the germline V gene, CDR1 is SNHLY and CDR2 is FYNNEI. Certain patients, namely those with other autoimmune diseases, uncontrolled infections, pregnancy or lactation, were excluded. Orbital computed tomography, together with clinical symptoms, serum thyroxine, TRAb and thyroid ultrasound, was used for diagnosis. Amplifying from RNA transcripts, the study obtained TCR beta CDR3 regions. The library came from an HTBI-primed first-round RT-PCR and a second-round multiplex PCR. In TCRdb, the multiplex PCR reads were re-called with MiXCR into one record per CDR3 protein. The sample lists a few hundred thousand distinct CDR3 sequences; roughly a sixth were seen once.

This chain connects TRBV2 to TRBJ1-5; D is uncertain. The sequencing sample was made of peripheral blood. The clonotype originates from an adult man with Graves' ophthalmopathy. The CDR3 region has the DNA TGTGCCAGCAGTTCCATATATAGCAATCAGCCCCAGCATTTT. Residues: CASSSIYSNQPQHF. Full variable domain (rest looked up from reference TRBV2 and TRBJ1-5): EPEVTQTPSHQVTQMGQEVILRCVPISNHLYFYWYRQILGQKVEFLVSFYNNEISEKSEIFDDQFSVERPDGSNFTLKIRSTKLEDSAMYFCASSSIYSNQPQHFGDGTRLSIL.